This passage covers 11 T cell receptor beta chains from one sample sequenced in a study of neurological immune-mediated disorders. TCRdb reanalysed the 5' RACE reads using MiXCR and keeps one entry per CDR3 protein. This table holds approximately 48,000 distinct CDR3 sequences, more than 9.5% found once. The time point here: longitudinal time-point 3. The sample taken for sequencing was PBMCs. The receptors stem from a male donor with HTLV-1-associated myelopathy (HAM/TSP).

Many counts were recorded for this clonotype. The chain couples TRBV28 to TRBJ2-3, with a tentative D call TRBD2 (5 bases). The V end lost 2 bases, the J end lost 8 bases, and 5 bases lay between the germline ends. This CDR3 region has 11 residues. Germline loops: CDR1 MDHEN, CDR2 SYDVKM. The CDR3 spells CASSLGSTQYF. As DNA, the CDR3 is TGTGCCAGCAGTTTAGGGAGTACGCAGTATTTT.

In this sample, this clonotype turned up many times. The chain combines TRBV28 with TRBJ2-7, with 9 bases aligning to TRBD1. Germline-derived CDR1 and CDR2 are MDHEN and SYDVKM. The CDR3 is made up of 13 amino acids. Trimming removed 6 bases from V and 7 bases from J; junction bases left unmatched: 7. As DNA, the CDR3 is TGTGCCAGCAGGGGACAGGGCAGGGTTGAGCAGTACTTC. Its translation: CASRGQGRVEQYF.

This clonotype has a handful of counts. This chain connects TRBV6-1 to TRBJ1-5, with D uncertain. Trimming cost V 6 bases and J 4 bases, with 10 bases left between them. The CDR3 covers 13 residues. Germline-derived CDR1 and CDR2 are MNHNS and SASEGT. This CDR3 reads CASSVAANQPQHF. The CDR3 DNA sequence: TGTGCCAGCAGCGTGGCGGCAAATCAGCCCCAGCATTTT.

Note on this clonotype: A clone one base away is much larger, so this may be a read error. The rearrangement links TRBV6-1 to TRBJ2-7; possibly TRBD1 for D (6 bases). The CDR3 consists of 14 residues. The ends were cut back, 10 bases at V and 0 bases at J, with 16 bases in the middle. The germline gives CDR1 MNHNS, CDR2 SASEGT. CDR3 protein: CANRADRTSYEQYF. CDR3 sequence (DNA): TGTGCCAACAGAGCCGACAGGACCTCCTACGAGCAGTACTTC.

This clonotype is medium-sized. V is TRBV28 and J is TRBJ2-7; 10 bases are shared with TRBD1. This CDR3 is 13 amino acids long. Germline CDR1 and CDR2: MDHEN and SYDVKM. J was trimmed by 5 bases and V by 6 bases; bases with no gene match: 4. CDR3: CASSLTGGNEQYF. CDR3 nucleotide sequence: TGTGCCAGCAGCCTGACAGGGGGCAACGAGCAGTACTTC.

The chain recombines TRBV4-3 with TRBJ2-3; D may be TRBD1 (7 bases). There are 14 residues in the CDR3. Looked up from germline, CDR1 is LGHNA and CDR2 is YSLEER. Trimming left V 8 bases short and J 5 bases short, with 17 bases between. This chain's CDR3 is CASGGTAAGDTQYF. The DNA for the CDR3 is TGCGCCAGCGGAGGGACAGCGGCAGGAGATACGCAGTATTTT.

This clonotype was found a few times. The gene calls are TRBV20-1 and TRBJ1-5; tentatively, D is TRBD1 (5 bases). Per germline, CDR1 DFQATT and CDR2 SNEGSKA (reference sequence). Trimming stripped 1 base from V and 5 bases from J, with 21 bases between. The CDR3 is made up of 17 amino acids. CDR3 bases: TGCAGTGCTAGAGGGTTACTGGACATCGGGATGTATCAGCCCCAGCATTTT. Residues: CSARGLLDIGMYQPQHF.

This clonotype has ten or more counts. The V call is TRBV2, the J call TRBJ1-2, with D possibly TRBD1 on 5 matching bases. The CDR3 contains 15 residues. Trimming left V 8 bases short and J 4 bases short, with 20 bases between. Looked up from germline, CDR1 is SNHLY and CDR2 is FYNNEI. The CDR3 nucleotides are TGTGCCAGCTCCCTAGGGGCAGTGGTCTCCTATGGCTACACCTTC. Its translation: CASSLGAVVSYGYTF.

The chain links TRBV7-2 to TRBJ2-3, with 12 positions matching TRBD2. The J segment lost 5 bases and the V segment lost 1 base, leaving 4 bases of the junction unmatched. The germline CDR1 and CDR2 sequences are SGHTA and FQGNSA. The CDR3 extends over 16 amino acids. For the CDR3, the DNA is TGTGCCAGCAGCTTAGGGACTAGCGGGGTCATAGATACGCAGTATTTT. Encoded protein: CASSLGTSGVIDTQYF.

This clonotype was counted at least ten times. The J gene is TRBJ2-7, the V gene TRBV5-5, with D possibly matching TRBD2 (6 bases). CDR1 and CDR2 (germline): SGHKS, YYEKEE (reference sequence). This CDR3 spans 15 amino acids. V was trimmed by 4 bases and J by 4 bases, leaving 18 bases between them. CDR3 amino acids: CASSPGWTGDYEQYF. The CDR3 DNA is TGTGCCAGCAGCCCCGGGTGGACGGGGGATTACGAGCAGTACTTC.

This clonotype showed up many times. The CDR3 nucleotides read TGCAGTGCTAGACAGGGACAAGGGACTGAAGCTTTCTTT. It specifies CSARQGQGTEAFF. V usage is TRBV20-1 and J usage is TRBJ1-1, with D possibly being TRBD1 (6 bases). V was cut by 2 bases and J by 5 bases, with 12 bases left in between. CDR3 length equals 13 residues. Germline CDR1 and CDR2: DFQATT and SNEGSKA (reference sequence).